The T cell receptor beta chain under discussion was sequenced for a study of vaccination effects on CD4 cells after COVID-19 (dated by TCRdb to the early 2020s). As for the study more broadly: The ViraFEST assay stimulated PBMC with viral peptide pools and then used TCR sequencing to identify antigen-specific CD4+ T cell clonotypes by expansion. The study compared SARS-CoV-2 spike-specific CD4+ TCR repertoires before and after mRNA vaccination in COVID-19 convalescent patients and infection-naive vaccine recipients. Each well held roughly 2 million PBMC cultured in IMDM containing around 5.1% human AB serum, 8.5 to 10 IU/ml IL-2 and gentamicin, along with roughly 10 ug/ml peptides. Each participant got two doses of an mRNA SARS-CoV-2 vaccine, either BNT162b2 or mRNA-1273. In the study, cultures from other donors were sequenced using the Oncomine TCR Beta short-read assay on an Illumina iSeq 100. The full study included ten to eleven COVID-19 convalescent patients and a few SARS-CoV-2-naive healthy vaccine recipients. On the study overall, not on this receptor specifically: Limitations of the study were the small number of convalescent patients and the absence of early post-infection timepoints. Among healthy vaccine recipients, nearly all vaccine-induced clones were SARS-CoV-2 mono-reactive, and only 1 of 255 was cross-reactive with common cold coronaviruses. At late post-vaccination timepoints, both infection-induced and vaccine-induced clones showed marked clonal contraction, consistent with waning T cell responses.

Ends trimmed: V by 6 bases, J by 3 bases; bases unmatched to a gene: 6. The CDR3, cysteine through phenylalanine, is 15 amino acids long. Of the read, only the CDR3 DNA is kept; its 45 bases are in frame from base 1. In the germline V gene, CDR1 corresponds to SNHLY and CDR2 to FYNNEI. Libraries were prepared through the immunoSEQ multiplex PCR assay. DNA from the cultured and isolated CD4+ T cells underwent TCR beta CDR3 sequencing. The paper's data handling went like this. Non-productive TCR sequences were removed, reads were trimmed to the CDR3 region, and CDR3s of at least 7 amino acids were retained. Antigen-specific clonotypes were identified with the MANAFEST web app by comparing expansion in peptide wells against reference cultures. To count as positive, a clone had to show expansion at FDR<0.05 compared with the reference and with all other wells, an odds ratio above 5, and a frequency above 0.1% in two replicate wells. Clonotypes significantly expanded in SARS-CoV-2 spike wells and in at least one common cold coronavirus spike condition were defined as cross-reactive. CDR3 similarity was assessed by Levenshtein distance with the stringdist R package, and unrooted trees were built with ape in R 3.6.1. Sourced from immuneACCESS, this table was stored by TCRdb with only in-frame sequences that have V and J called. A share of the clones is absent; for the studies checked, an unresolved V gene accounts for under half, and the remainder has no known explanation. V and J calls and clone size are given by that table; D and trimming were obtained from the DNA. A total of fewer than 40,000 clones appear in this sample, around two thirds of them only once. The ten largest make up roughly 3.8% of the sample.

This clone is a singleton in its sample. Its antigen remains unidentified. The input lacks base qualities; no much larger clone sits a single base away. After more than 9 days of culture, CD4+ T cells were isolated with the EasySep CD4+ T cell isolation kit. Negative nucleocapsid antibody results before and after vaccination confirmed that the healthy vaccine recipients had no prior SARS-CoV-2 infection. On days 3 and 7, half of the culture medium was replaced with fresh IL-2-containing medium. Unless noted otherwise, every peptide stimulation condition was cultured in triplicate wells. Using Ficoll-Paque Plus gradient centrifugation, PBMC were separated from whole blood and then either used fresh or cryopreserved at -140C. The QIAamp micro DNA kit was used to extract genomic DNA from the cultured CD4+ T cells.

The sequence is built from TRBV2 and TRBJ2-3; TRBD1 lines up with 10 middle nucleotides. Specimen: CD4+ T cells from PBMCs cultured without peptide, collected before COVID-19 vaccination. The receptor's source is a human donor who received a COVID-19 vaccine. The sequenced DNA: TGTGCCAGCAGACACCCGGGACAGGGGACAGATACGCAGTATTTT. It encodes CASRHPGQGTDTQYF.